This T cell receptor (beta chain) was profiled in a study of blood T cell repertoires in COVID-19. Study background: The United States, Italy and Spain were the sources of the acute and convalescent COVID-19 samples. Sources were T cells, B-cell-depleted T cells, or PBMCs; the material itself was cDNA or gDNA.

Original handling: Amplified reference gene primers provided the basis for estimating nucleated cell counts. TCRdb keeps only in-frame clones here, not all; method: immunoSEQ multiplex PCR. The V and J calls and the clone size are those of that table, but D and trimming were determined from the DNA. The table records about 120,000 clones, about 88% of them present only once. V lost 1 base, J lost 4 bases, and 4 bases stayed unmatched. There are 15 residues in the CDR3. Looked up from germline, CDR1 is SEHNR and CDR2 is FQNEAQ (reference sequence). This sequence joins TRBV7-9 and TRBJ1-5; 7 bases line up with TRBD1. The sequence was obtained from a man aged 45 to 65 with active COVID-19. The sample taken for sequencing was peripheral blood. DNA of the CDR3: TGTGCCAGCAGCTTAGAGGGGGCCGGGAATCAGCCCCAGCATTTT. It codes for CASSLEGAGNQPQHF.